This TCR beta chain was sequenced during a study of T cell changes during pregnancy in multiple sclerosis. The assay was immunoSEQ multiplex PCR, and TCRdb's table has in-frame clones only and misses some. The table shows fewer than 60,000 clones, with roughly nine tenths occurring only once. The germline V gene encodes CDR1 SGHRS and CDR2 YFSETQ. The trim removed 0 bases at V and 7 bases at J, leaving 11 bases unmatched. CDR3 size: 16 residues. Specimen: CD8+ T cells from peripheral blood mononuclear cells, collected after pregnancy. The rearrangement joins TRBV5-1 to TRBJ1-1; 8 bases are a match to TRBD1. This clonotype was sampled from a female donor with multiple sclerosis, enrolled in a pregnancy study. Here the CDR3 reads CASSLGAGGRNLEAFF. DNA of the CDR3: TGCGCCAGCAGCTTGGGAGCAGGGGGCCGGAACCTTGAAGCTTTCTTT.